A single sample gave rise to the 18 T cell receptor beta chains below, sequenced in a study of cytomegalovirus exposure and HLA in healthy donors (dated by TCRdb to between 2016 and 2019). Library preparation was by the immunoSEQ multiplex PCR assay. For the multiplex PCR, a mixture combining 60 forward primers for TCR Vbeta segments and 13 reverse primers for TCR Jbeta segments was used. TCRdb's version of the immuneACCESS table is confined to in-frame rearrangements and falls short of the full clone set. An unresolved V gene accounts for under half of the shortfall where checked; the remainder is of unknown origin. This sample has under 200,000 clones in its table, and about 80% of those were observed once. Approximately 0.7% of the sample goes to the ten largest clones. The sequencing input was PBMCs. These receptors were collected from a woman between 40 and 55 years old in good health and CMV-seronegative.

The table lists this clone with a count of one. V usage is TRBV4-2 and J usage is TRBJ1-1; 8 bases line up with TRBD1. The length of the CDR3 is 18 residues. V gave up 0 bases and J gave up 0 bases; unmatched junction bases: 9. Germline V gene data show CDR1 as LGHNA and CDR2 as YNFKEQ. The CDR3 nucleotides read TGTGCCAGCAGCCAAGAGCCTCAGGGGGCTTTAATGAACACTGAAGCTTTCTTT. It specifies CASSQEPQGALMNTEAFF.

This clone was seen just once. The gene calls are TRBV5-4 and TRBJ1-1; 12 bases match TRBD1. CDR1 is SGHNT and CDR2 is YYREEE in the germline V gene (reference sequence). The CDR3 loop spans 16 amino acids. V gave up 4 bases and J gave up 5 bases; unmatched junction bases: 9. CDR3 protein: CASSPGQGALGTEAFF. In nucleotides, the CDR3 is TGTGCCAGCAGCCCGGGACAGGGGGCGCTAGGAACTGAAGCTTTCTTT.

J is TRBJ2-7 and V is TRBV7-9; D possibly corresponds to TRBD1 (6 bases). The CDR3 length is 15 residues. V was pared by 1 base and J by 0 bases, with 10 bases between. CDR1 is SEHNR, CDR2 FQNEAQ, per germline (reference sequence). CDR3 in amino acids: CASSLGGGGSYEQYF. The CDR3 nucleotides read TGTGCCAGCAGCTTAGGTGGGGGCGGCTCCTACGAGCAGTACTTC. Full variable domain (remainder filled in from reference TRBV7-9 and TRBJ2-7): DTGVSQNPRHKITKRGQNVTFRCDPISEHNRLYWYRQTLGQGPEFLTYFQNEAQLEKSRLLSDRFSAERPKGSFSTLEIQRTEQGDSAMYLCASSLGGGGSYEQYFGPGTRLTVT.

The chain recombines TRBV7-6 with TRBJ2-3, with 14 bases matching TRBD2. Trimming took 5 bases from V and 6 from J; bases not matched to a gene: 7. The CDR3 loop spans 16 amino acids. Germline CDR1 and CDR2: SGHVS and FNYEAQ. CDR3: CASSPRTSGGSDTQYF. The CDR3 DNA is TGTGCCAGCAGCCCACGGACTAGCGGGGGGTCGGATACGCAGTATTTT. The full variable domain, completed using reference TRBV7-6 and TRBJ2-3, is GAGVSQSPRYKVTKRGQDVALRCDPISGHVSLYWYRQALGQGPEFLTYFNYEAQQDKSGLPNDRFSAERPEGSISTLTIQRTEQRDSAMYRCASSPRTSGGSDTQYFGPGTRLTVL.

As to this clone: One end of the junction varies from germline; a read error may be responsible. The V gene is TRBV7-7, the J gene TRBJ2-2; weak D call: TRBD1 (7 bases). From germline, CDR1 is SSHAT and CDR2 FNYEAQ (reference sequence). The CDR3 runs 15 residues. This chain's CDR3 is CASSPLAGGNGELFF. The CDR3, as DNA: TGTGCTAGCAGCCCCTTGGCAGGGGGGAACGGGGAGCTGTTTTTT. Based on the CDR3 plus reference TRBV7-7 and TRBJ2-2, the full variable domain is GAGVSQSPRYKVTKRGQDVTLRCDPISSHATLYWYQQALGQGPEFLTYFNYEAQPDKSGLPSDRFSAERPEGSISTLTIQRTEQRDSAMYRCASSPLAGGNGELFFGEGSRLTVL.

The chain uses TRBV25-1 and TRBJ1-1, with 11 bases matching TRBD1. The CDR3 is 13 residues long. CDR1 and CDR2 from the germline V gene are MGHDK and SYGVNS. V shed 1 base and J 14 bases; nucleotides not matched to a gene: 6. The CDR3 protein is CASSELGQGDSFF. Here the CDR3 DNA reads TGTGCCAGCAGTGAATTGGGACAGGGGGATTCATTCTTT. The complete variable domain, with remaining parts taken from reference TRBV25-1 and TRBJ1-1, reads EADIYQTPRYLVIGTGKKITLECSQTMGHDKMYWYQQDPGMELHLIHYSYGVNSTEKGDLSSESTVSRIRTEHFPLTLESARPSHTSQYLCASSELGQGDSFFGQGTRLTVV.

J is TRBJ2-7 and V is TRBV5-1; the match to TRBD1 covers 12 bases. V lost 2 bases to trimming and J lost 7 bases; unmatched junction nucleotides: 7. The CDR3 sequence is 15 residues long. The germline V gene has CDR1 SGHRS and CDR2 YFSETQ. The CDR3 reads CASSLPGQGAGEQYF. The CDR3 DNA sequence: TGCGCCAGCAGCTTACCGGGACAGGGGGCGGGGGAGCAGTACTTC.

This clone was seen a few times. The J gene is TRBJ1-5, the V gene TRBV6-5, with D hard to call. CDR1 and CDR2 (germline): MNHEY, SVGAGI. Trimming removed 8 bases from V and 4 bases from J, with 9 bases in between. This CDR3 has 12 amino acids. CDR3 in amino acids: CASQTANQPQHF. The CDR3 region has the DNA TGTGCCAGCCAAACAGCAAATCAGCCCCAGCATTTT.

The chain is built from TRBV5-4 and TRBJ2-7; D perhaps matches TRBD1 (7 bases). The CDR3 runs 14 residues. The germline CDR1 and CDR2 sequences are SGHNT and YYREEE (reference sequence). The ends were cut back, 4 bases at V and 4 bases at J, with 15 bases in the middle. CDR3 region: CASSPQGGPYEQYF. Written as DNA, the CDR3 is TGTGCCAGCAGCCCCCAGGGGGGCCCTTACGAGCAGTACTTC.

This clone was found a few times. The chain has TRBV2 and TRBJ2-1; possible D gene TRBD1, 6 bases. Trimming pared 7 bases from V and 4 bases from J, leaving 14 bases between. Germline assignment: CDR1 SNHLY and CDR2 FYNNEI. CDR3 length: 14 residues. CDR3 sequence (DNA): TGTGCCAGCAAAGACACAGGGATGTACAATGAGCAGTTCTTC. The encoded protein is CASKDTGMYNEQFF.

The chain is built from TRBV19 and TRBJ1-1, with TRBD1 as a possible D gene (5 bases). Trimming stripped 5 bases from V and 1 base from J, with 14 bases between. Germline V lookup: CDR1 LNHDA, CDR2 SQIVND (reference sequence). The CDR3 is 15 residues long. CDR3: CASSVFGHANTEAFF. The CDR3 nucleotides are TGTGCCAGTAGTGTTTTCGGACACGCGAACACTGAAGCTTTCTTT.

This clone was observed once. V and J are TRBV5-4 and TRBJ2-7; D uncertain. CDR1 is SGHNT and CDR2 is YYREEE in the germline V gene (reference sequence). Between the trimmed V and J ends, which lost 2 bases and 2 bases, there was a span of 8 bases. This CDR3 is built from 13 residues. The CDR3 sequence: CASSFYGPYEQYF. Here the CDR3 DNA reads TGTGCCAGCAGCTTTTACGGTCCCTACGAGCAGTACTTC.

The J gene is TRBJ1-1, the V gene TRBV10-3; D might be TRBD1 (6 bases). Trimming took 4 bases from V and 7 from J, leaving 19 bases between them. The CDR3 has 15 residues. Germline CDR1 ENHRY, CDR2 SYGVKD. The CDR3, as DNA: TGTGCCATCAGTGTGACAGGCGGCGGGGGGGATGAAGCTTTCTTT. Encoded protein: CAISVTGGGGDEAFF.

The chain has TRBV29-1 and TRBJ2-1, with 9 positions matching TRBD2. With 5 bases clipped from V and 9 bases from J, the junction kept 8 bases outside the gene matches. Germline V gene data show CDR1 as SQVTM and CDR2 as ANQGSEA. The CDR3 is 13 amino acids. The CDR3 loop is CSVLAGGQGEQFF. Written as DNA, the CDR3 is TGCAGCGTTCTCGCGGGGGGGCAGGGTGAGCAGTTCTTC.

Details on this clone: Other DNA sequences from this sample encode an identical CDR3 as well. The chain is built from TRBV6-5 and TRBJ1-4, with 8 bases that match TRBD1. Germline V gene sequence: CDR1 MNHEY, CDR2 SVGAGI. The CDR3 covers 15 residues. J was trimmed by 6 bases and V by 3 bases; bases with no gene match: 6. The CDR3: CASSYSGQAYEKLFF. The CDR3 coding sequence is TGTGCCAGCAGTTATTCGGGACAGGCATATGAAAAACTGTTTTTT.

This clone was seen more than once but under ten times. The chain uses TRBV2 and TRBJ1-3; 7 nucleotides agree with TRBD1. Germline lookup yields CDR1 SNHLY and CDR2 FYNNEI. The trim removed 8 bases at V and 7 bases at J, leaving 14 bases unmatched. This CDR3 is 15 amino acids long. The CDR3 sequence is CASLGTGAAGNTIYF. As DNA, the CDR3 is TGTGCCAGCCTTGGAACAGGGGCTGCCGGCAACACCATATATTTT.

The chain carries TRBV9 and TRBJ2-7; no definite D call. The ends were cut back, 0 bases at V and 4 bases at J, with 14 bases in the middle. This CDR3 comprises 15 residues. CDR1 is SGDLS, CDR2 YYNGEE, per germline. The CDR3 region is CASSVAPIGAYEQYF. CDR3 sequence (DNA): TGTGCCAGCAGCGTAGCGCCTATTGGTGCTTACGAGCAGTACTTC.

The chain joins TRBV4-1 to TRBJ1-1, with TRBD1 identical over 8 bases. V was pared by 4 bases and J by 4 bases, with 5 bases of the junction left unmatched. The germline gives CDR1 MGHRA, CDR2 YSYEKL. The CDR3 spans 14 residues. The CDR3 DNA reads as TGCGCCAGCAGCCCCCGACAGGGGAGCACTGAAGCTTTCTTT. This gives the protein CASSPRQGSTEAFF.